The clone carrying this TCR beta chain was detected only a few times. Its antigen is unknown. These data come from a study of beta chain features in type 1 diabetes. Study results and caveats: Sequencing from cDNA could over-represent high-TCR-expressing cells.

cDNA synthesis used the whole RNA isolate, giving expressed TCRB sequences. Data came from immunoSEQ multiplex PCR; TCRdb stores just in-frame clones and leaves some out. The sample yields approximately 140,000 clones, nearly 50% seen once. The clonotype was recovered from a young man in good health. The material sequenced was Tregs from blood.

The CDR3 loop is CASSLPSAGSGEQYF. CDR3 coding DNA: TGTGCCAGCAGTTTGCCCTCAGCGGGCTCGGGCGAGCAGTACTTC. V and J are TRBV28 and TRBJ2-7; TRBD2 might be the D (6 bases). This CDR3 spans 15 amino acids. Trimming pared 3 bases from V and 6 bases from J, leaving 18 bases between. Germline V lookup: CDR1 MDHEN, CDR2 SYDVKM.